These 19 T cell receptor beta chains came from one sample sequenced in a study of OX40 agonist ivuxolimab in advanced cancers. Repertoires were generated with immunoSEQ multiplex PCR, while TCRdb's copy carries only in-frame clones and drops some. The repertoire holds some 68,000 clones, with 75% to 85% as singletons. This sample comprised CD4+ or CD8+ T cells sorted from blood, obtained in a trial of the OX40 agonist ivuxolimab. These receptors came from an adult with an advanced solid tumor such as melanoma, head and neck, liver or kidney cancer.

This chain links TRBV11-2 with TRBJ2-2, with D unresolved. Trimming pared 5 bases from V and 2 bases from J, leaving 6 bases between. Germline CDR1 reads SGHAT; CDR2 reads FQNNGV. This CDR3 spans 13 amino acids. In nucleotides, the CDR3 is TGTGCCAGCAGCCTTACTAACACCGGGGAGCTGTTTTTT. It yields the protein CASSLTNTGELFF.

The rearrangement uses TRBV7-2 and TRBJ1-6; unclear D gene. The CDR3 extends over 15 amino acids. Per the germline V gene, CDR1 is SGHTA and CDR2 is FQGNSA. Trimming stripped 3 bases from V and 11 bases from J, with 17 bases between. CDR3 sequence reads: CASSFLTAREAPLHF. CDR3 nucleotides: TGTGCCAGCAGCTTTCTCACAGCGAGGGAAGCACCCCTCCACTTT.

The J gene is TRBJ1-5, the V gene TRBV5-1; TRBD1 matches 9 bases. This CDR3 spans 15 amino acids. V trimming: 0 bases; J trimming: 6 bases; junction bases outside the gene matches: 4. Germline V gene lookup returns CDR1 SGHRS and CDR2 YFSETQ. Here the CDR3 DNA reads TGCGCCAGCAGCTTGGGACAGGGGGGTGTTCAGCCCCAGCATTTT. Its translation is CASSLGQGGVQPQHF.

Comment on this clone: This sample also contains other DNA sequences that code for the same CDR3. The rearrangement joins TRBV5-4 to TRBJ1-6; 7 bases fit TRBD1. The length of the CDR3 is 14 residues. Per germline, CDR1 SGHNT and CDR2 YYREEE (reference sequence). V trimming: 2 bases; J trimming: 10 bases; junction bases outside the gene matches: 6. The CDR3 DNA reads TGTGCCAGCAGCTTAAGACAGGGTGCCTCACCCCTCCACTTT. Its translation is CASSLRQGASPLHF.

This sequence joins TRBV18 and TRBJ1-1; a possible D gene is TRBD1 (6 bases). This CDR3 contains 14 residues. V was pared by 8 bases and J by 2 bases, with 15 bases between. Germline assignment: CDR1 KGHSH and CDR2 LQKENI. The CDR3 protein is CASALGGGNTEAFF. In nucleotides, the CDR3 is TGTGCCAGCGCACTCGGAGGGGGAAACACTGAAGCTTTCTTT.

The chain is built from TRBV5-4 and TRBJ1-6, with D possibly being TRBD1 (5 bases). The germline gives CDR1 SGHNT, CDR2 YYREEE (reference sequence). The CDR3 is made up of 15 amino acids. The germline V and J ends were trimmed by 2 bases and 4 bases, with 10 bases remaining between them. The CDR3 here is CASSFGAQYNSPLHF. In DNA, the CDR3 is TGTGCCAGCAGCTTTGGGGCACAATATAATTCACCCCTCCACTTT. The whole variable domain, remainder taken from reference TRBV5-4 and TRBJ1-6, is ETGVTQSPTHLIKTRGQQVTLRCSSQSGHNTVSWYQQALGQGPQFIFQYYREEENGRGNFPPRFSGLQFPNYSSELNVNALELDDSALYLCASSFGAQYNSPLHFGNGTRLTVT.

This clone was seen only once. The DNA for the CDR3 is TGTGCCAGCAGACATAGCGGGGGGGCCCCCGGGGAGCTGTTTTTT. Translating it yields CASRHSGGAPGELFF. The rearrangement links TRBV7-2 to TRBJ2-2; 11 positions agree with TRBD2. CDR3 length equals 15 residues. The trim removed 6 bases at V and 6 bases at J, leaving 6 bases unmatched. Germline V lookup: CDR1 SGHTA, CDR2 FQGNSA.

The genes are TRBV14 and TRBJ2-7; 7 nucleotides match TRBD1. Germline trimming cut 3 bases from V and 0 bases from J; bases unmatched to any gene: 5. The CDR3 is 15 amino acids. Germline CDR1 is SGHDN and CDR2 is FVKESK. The CDR3 nucleotides are TGTGCCAGCAGCCATGTCGGGGACAGCTCCTACGAGCAGTACTTC. It specifies CASSHVGDSSYEQYF.

The chain joins TRBV14 to TRBJ2-1; D perhaps matches TRBD2 (6 bases). V was pared by 3 bases and J by 0 bases, with 15 bases between. In germline, CDR1 is SGHDN, CDR2 FVKESK. The CDR3 sequence is 17 residues long. CDR3 sequence (DNA): TGTGCCAGCAGCCACCCCGGGGGAAAGTTCTCCTACAATGAGCAGTTCTTC. Its translation is CASSHPGGKFSYNEQFF.

This chain uses TRBV12-5 with TRBJ2-5, with D perhaps given as TRBD1 or TRBD2 (6 bases each). V shed 2 bases and J shed 4 bases, with 14 bases lying between them. This CDR3 is 15 amino acids long. Germline loops: CDR1 LGHNT, CDR2 FRNRAP. This chain's CDR3 is CASGLNARGGETQYF. The CDR3, as DNA: TGTGCTAGTGGTTTGAATGCCAGGGGAGGAGAGACCCAGTACTTC.

The CDR3 region has the DNA TGCGCCAGCAGGAGGGACAGCTATAATTCACCCCTCCACTTT. It translates to CASRRDSYNSPLHF. The chain is built from TRBV5-1 and TRBJ1-6; 7 positions match TRBD1. The CDR3 is made up of 14 amino acids. V shed 5 bases and J 3 bases; nucleotides not matched to a gene: 2. CDR1 is SGHRS, CDR2 YFSETQ, per germline. Looking up the rest from reference TRBV5-1 and TRBJ1-6 gives the full variable domain: KAGVTQTPRYLIKTRGQQVTLSCSPISGHRSVSWYQQTPGQGLQFLFEYFSETQRNKGNFPGRFSGRQFSNSRSEMNVSTLELGDSALYLCASRRDSYNSPLHFGNGTRLTVT.

V and J are TRBV21-1 and TRBJ2-7; the table's TRBD1 call for D was not verified on the DNA. TRBV21-1 is a pseudogene segment. This CDR3 region has 15 residues. DNA for the CDR3: TGTGCCAGCATCCACACATCGACAGAGTCCTACGAGCAGTACTTC. Translated, it gives CASIHTSTESYEQYF.

The CDR3, as DNA: TGTGCCAGCAGCTTGGGGGGGCGCGTGTTTGAAAAACTGTTTTTT. Its protein is CASSLGGRVFEKLFF. The chain employs TRBV11-2 and TRBJ1-4, with a weak D call TRBD1 (6 bases). Germline V gene sequence: CDR1 SGHAT, CDR2 FQNNGV. This CDR3 is built from 15 residues. The V end was cut by 3 bases, the J end by 7 bases, with 15 bases between.

The chain joins TRBV9 to TRBJ2-7; D may be TRBD2 (6 bases). The V and J ends lost 2 bases and 3 bases respectively, with 15 bases between them. Germline assignment: CDR1 SGDLS and CDR2 YYNGEE. This CDR3 spans 15 amino acids. In DNA, the CDR3 is TGTGCCAGCAGCGTGGGTCCGGGGAGGCTCTACGAGCAGTACTTC. Translation: CASSVGPGRLYEQYF.

V and J are TRBV5-6 and TRBJ1-1; D ambiguous. The CDR3 is 15 amino acids. Deletions cut 0 bases from V and 0 bases from J, with 9 bases between. Germline V CDR1 and CDR2: SGHDT, YYEEEE. The CDR3 nucleotides read TGTGCCAGCAGCTTGGCTCGGTACATGAACACTGAAGCTTTCTTT. It encodes CASSLARYMNTEAFF.

DNA for the CDR3: TGTGCCAGCAGCACCTACCCAGGGGGCAGGTTCGAGCAGTACTTC. Its translation is CASSTYPGGRFEQYF. V is TRBV5-6 and J is TRBJ2-7; 8 bases map to TRBD1. CDR1 and CDR2 (germline): SGHDT, YYEEEE. J gave up 6 bases and V 4 bases, and 12 bases lay outside the gene matches. There are 15 residues in the CDR3.

The rearrangement links TRBV6-5 to TRBJ2-5; D is unclear. This CDR3 is built from 11 residues. Trimming shortened V by 4 bases and J by 4 bases, and 4 bases separated the two germline ends. Germline values: CDR1 MNHEY, CDR2 SVGAGI. This chain's CDR3 is CASSWLETQYF. DNA of the CDR3: TGTGCCAGCAGTTGGCTAGAGACCCAGTACTTC.

The chain is built from TRBV6-5 and TRBJ2-7; possibly TRBD1 for D (5 bases). This CDR3 comprises 14 residues. Trimming removed 4 bases at V and 6 bases at J, with 16 bases between. The germline V gene has CDR1 MNHEY and CDR2 SVGAGI. This chain's CDR3 is CASSFARQFAEQYF. In nucleotides, the CDR3 is TGTGCCAGCAGTTTTGCCCGACAGTTCGCCGAGCAGTACTTC.

The chain joins TRBV6-7 to TRBJ2-2; D is uncertain. TRBV6-7 is an open reading frame whose function is uncertain. V lost 7 bases and J lost 7, with 13 bases in between. The CDR3 contains 13 residues. As DNA, the CDR3 is TGTGCCAGCACCTATATTAGTTTCGGGGAGCTGTTTTTT. Translated, it gives CASTYISFGELFF.